This T cell receptor beta chain was identified in a study of blood T cell repertoires in COVID-19. TCRdb's copy holds only in-frame clones and misses some; the assay was immunoSEQ multiplex PCR. The repertoire has 94,000 or so clones, about 90% of them found once; the top ten carry roughly 8.1%. The CDR3 length is 14 residues. In germline, CDR1 is SGHAT, CDR2 FQNNGV. Unmatched junction bases numbered 3, after V lost 4 bases and J lost 3 bases. The genes are TRBV11-2 and TRBJ2-7, with 10 bases identical to TRBD1. This TCR was recovered from a woman aged 70-85 years with acute or convalescent COVID-19. The sample taken for sequencing was peripheral blood. CDR3 in DNA: TGTGCCAGCAGCTCGCGGGACAGGGGCTACGAGCAGTACTTC. Translation gives CASSSRDRGYEQYF.